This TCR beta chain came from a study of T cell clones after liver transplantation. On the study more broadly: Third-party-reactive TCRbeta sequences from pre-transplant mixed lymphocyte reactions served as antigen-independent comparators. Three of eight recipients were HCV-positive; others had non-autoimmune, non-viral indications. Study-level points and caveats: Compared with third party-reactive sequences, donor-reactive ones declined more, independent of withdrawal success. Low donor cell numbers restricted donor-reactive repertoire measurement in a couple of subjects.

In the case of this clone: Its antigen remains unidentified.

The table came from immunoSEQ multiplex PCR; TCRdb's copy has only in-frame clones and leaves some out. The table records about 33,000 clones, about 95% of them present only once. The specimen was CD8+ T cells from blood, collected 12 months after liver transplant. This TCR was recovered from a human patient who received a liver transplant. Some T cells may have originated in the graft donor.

The CDR3 sequence: CASSLPPNGTTDTQYF. The CDR3 nucleotides are TGCGCCAGCAGCCTCCCCCCCAACGGAACGACAGATACGCAGTATTTT. The J gene is TRBJ2-3, the V gene TRBV4-1; D gene uncertain. The CDR3 is 16 residues long. The germline CDR1 and CDR2 sequences are MGHRA and YSYEKL. Trimming took off 4 bases at V and 3 bases at J, with 17 bases between the two ends.